These 2 T cell receptor beta chains originate from one sample sequenced in a study of regulatory T cells in long-lasting Graves disease. Arm-PCR with iRepertoire HTBI primers amplified the CDR3 regions for these TCR beta libraries. TCRdb re-derived calls from the multiplex PCR reads in MiXCR, one entry per CDR3 protein. The data hold 300,000 to 400,000 distinct CDR3 sequences, with around 15% observed a single time. Time point noted: newly diagnosed GD, antithyroid drugs for less than 3 months. PBMC RNA was the source of the TCR library. This sample also appeared in a second study, on T cells in Graves' hyperthyroidism and ophthalmopathy.

The sample in question was peripheral blood mononuclear cells (PBMCs), obtained at new diagnosis, from a patient treated with antithyroid drugs. The source is a man between 40 and 49 years old with Graves disease.

The chain links TRBV28 to TRBJ2-2; the D gene is possibly TRBD2 (6 bases). The germline V gene encodes CDR1 MDHEN and CDR2 SYDVKM. V was clipped by 4 bases and J by 4 bases, with 25 bases between them. The CDR3 is 19 residues long. The CDR3 DNA reads TGTGCCAGCAGTTCATATGGGGCACTATGGCGGGGCGGCACCGGGGAGCTGTTTTTT. Translated: CASSSYGALWRGGTGELFF.

The chain combines TRBV12-3 or TRBV12-4 with TRBJ2-5, with 7 positions matching TRBD2. V lost 5 bases and J lost 5; bases outside the gene matches: 14. The CDR3 contains 16 residues. CDR3 protein: CASSAGGAGRGETQYF. In DNA, the CDR3 is TGTGCCAGCAGTGCCGGAGGGGCAGGGCGGGGGGAGACCCAGTACTTC.